The present T cell receptor (beta chain) was sequenced within a study of blood T cell repertoires in COVID-19. Germline V CDR1 and CDR2: SGHNT, YYREEE (reference sequence). The V gene end was trimmed by 4 bases and the J gene end by 7 bases; junction bases not matched to a gene: 5. The length of the CDR3 is 14 residues. TCRdb's table, derived via immunoSEQ multiplex PCR, lists solely in-frame clones and lacks some. This repertoire shows more than 65,000 clones, about four fifths found once; its top ten account for over 45%. This receptor was obtained from a human donor in a cohort sampled during active COVID-19. V is TRBV5-4 and J is TRBJ1-4; 9 bases align to TRBD1. Sequencing was carried out using peripheral blood. The CDR3 is CASSRDRVGEKLFF. The CDR3 DNA reads as TGTGCCAGCAGCCGGGACAGGGTTGGTGAAAAACTGTTTTTT.